This TCR beta chain was obtained from a study of beta chain features in type 1 diabetes. Expressed TCRB transcripts were sequenced, since all the RNA that had been isolated was reverse transcribed. Method: immunoSEQ multiplex PCR; TCRdb's copy keeps in-frame clones and lacks some. The data show more than 300,000 clones, approximately 16% seen once. Points from the study as a whole: In every one of the four CD4+ subsets, TCRB CDR3s were moderately but significantly shorter in Type 1 diabetes patients. Sequencing from cDNA could over-represent high-TCR-expressing cells.

This clone has more than one count but fewer than ten. Its matching antigen is unknown. Germline assignment: CDR1 SGDLS and CDR2 YYNGEE. CDR3 size: 17 residues. V was clipped by 4 bases and J by 5 bases, with 22 bases between them. Sequencing was carried out using naive CD4+ T cells from blood. This clonotype was obtained from a woman under 30 in good health. This chain connects TRBV9 to TRBJ2-1; D may be TRBD2 (5 bases). The CDR3 here is CASSPGRAAEKNNEQFF. The CDR3 DNA sequence: TGTGCCAGCAGCCCCGGAAGGGCAGCGGAAAAGAACAATGAGCAGTTCTTC. Together with reference TRBV9 and TRBJ2-1, the CDR3 gives the full variable domain: DSGVTQTPKHLITATGQRVTLRCSPRSGDLSVYWYQQSLDQGLQFLIQYYNGEERAKGNILERFSAQQFPDLHSELNLSSLELGDSALYFCASSPGRAAEKNNEQFFGPGTRLTVL.